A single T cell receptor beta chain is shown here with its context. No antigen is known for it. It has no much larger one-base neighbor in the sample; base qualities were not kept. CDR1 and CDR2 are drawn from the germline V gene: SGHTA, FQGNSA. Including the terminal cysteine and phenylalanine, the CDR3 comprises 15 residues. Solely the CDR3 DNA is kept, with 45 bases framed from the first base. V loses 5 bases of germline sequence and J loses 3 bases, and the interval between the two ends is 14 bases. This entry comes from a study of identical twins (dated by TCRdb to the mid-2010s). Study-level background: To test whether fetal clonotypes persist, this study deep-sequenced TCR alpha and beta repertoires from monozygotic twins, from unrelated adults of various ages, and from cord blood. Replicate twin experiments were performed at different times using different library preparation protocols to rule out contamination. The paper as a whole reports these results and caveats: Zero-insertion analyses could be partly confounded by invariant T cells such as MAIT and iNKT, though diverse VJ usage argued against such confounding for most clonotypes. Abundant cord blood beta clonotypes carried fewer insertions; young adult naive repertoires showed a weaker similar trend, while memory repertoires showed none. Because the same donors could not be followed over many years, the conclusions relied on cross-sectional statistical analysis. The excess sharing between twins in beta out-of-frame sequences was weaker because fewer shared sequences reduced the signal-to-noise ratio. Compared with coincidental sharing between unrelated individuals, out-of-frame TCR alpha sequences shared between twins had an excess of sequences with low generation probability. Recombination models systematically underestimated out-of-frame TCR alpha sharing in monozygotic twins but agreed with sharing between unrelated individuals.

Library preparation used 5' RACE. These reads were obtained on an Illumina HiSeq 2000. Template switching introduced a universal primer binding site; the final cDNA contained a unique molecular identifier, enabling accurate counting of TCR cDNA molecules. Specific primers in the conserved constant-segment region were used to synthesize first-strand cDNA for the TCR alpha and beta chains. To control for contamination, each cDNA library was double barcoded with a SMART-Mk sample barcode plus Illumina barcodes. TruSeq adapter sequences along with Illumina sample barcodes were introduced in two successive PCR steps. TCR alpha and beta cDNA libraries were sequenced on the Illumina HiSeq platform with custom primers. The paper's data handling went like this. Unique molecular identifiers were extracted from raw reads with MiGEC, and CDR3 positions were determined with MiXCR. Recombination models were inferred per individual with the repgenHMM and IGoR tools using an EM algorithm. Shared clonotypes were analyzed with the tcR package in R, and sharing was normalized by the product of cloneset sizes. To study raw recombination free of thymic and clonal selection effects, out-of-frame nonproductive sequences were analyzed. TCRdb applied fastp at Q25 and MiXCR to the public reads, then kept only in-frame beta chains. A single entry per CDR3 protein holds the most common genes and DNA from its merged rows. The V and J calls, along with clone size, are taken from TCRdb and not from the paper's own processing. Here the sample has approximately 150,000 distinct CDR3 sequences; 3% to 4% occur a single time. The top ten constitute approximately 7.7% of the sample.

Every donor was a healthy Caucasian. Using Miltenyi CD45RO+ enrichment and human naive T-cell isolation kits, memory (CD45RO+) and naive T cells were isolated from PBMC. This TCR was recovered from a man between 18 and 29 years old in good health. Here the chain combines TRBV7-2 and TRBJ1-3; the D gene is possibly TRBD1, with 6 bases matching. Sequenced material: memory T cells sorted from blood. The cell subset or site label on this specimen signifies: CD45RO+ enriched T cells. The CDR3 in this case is CASSPGQPLGNTIYF. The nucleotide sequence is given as TGTGCCAGCAGCCCCGGACAGCCACTTGGAAACACCATATATTTT.